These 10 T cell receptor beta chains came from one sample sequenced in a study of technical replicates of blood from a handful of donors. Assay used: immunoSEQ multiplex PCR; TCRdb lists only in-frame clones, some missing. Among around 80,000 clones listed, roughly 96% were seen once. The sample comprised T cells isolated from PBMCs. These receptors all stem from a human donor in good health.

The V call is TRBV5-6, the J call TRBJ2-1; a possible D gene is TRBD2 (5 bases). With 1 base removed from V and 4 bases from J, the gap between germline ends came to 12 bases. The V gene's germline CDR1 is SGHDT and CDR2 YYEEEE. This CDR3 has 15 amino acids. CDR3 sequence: CASSLKIGSYNEQFF. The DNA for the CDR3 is TGTGCCAGCAGCTTGAAAATAGGGAGTTACAATGAGCAGTTCTTC.

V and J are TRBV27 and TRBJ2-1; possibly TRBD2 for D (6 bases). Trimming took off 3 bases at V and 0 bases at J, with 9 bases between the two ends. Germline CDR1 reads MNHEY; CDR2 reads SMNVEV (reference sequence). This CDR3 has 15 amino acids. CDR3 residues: CASSLDYRSYNEQFF. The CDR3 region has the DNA TGTGCCAGCAGTTTGGACTACCGCTCCTACAATGAGCAGTTCTTC.

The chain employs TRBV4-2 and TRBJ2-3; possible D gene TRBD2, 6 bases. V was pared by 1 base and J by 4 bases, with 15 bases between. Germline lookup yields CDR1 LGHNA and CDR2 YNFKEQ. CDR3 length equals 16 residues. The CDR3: CASSQVGASVSDTQYF. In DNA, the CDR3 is TGTGCCAGCAGCCAAGTAGGCGCTAGCGTTTCAGATACGCAGTATTTT.

In DNA form, the CDR3 reads TGTGCCAGCAGTGAAGCTTCAGCGACTGAAGCTTTCTTT. It is translated as CASSEASATEAFF. The chain employs TRBV2 and TRBJ1-1; D ambiguous. V was clipped by 0 bases and J by 5 bases, with 7 bases between them. CDR3 length equals 13 residues. The germline gives CDR1 SNHLY, CDR2 FYNNEI.

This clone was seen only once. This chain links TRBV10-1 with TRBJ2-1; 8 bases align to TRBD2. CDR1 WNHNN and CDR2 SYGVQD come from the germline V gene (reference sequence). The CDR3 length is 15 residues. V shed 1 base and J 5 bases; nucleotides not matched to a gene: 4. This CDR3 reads CASSELAGGNNEQFF. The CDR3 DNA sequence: TGCGCCAGCAGTGAGTTGGCGGGAGGCAACAATGAGCAGTTCTTC.

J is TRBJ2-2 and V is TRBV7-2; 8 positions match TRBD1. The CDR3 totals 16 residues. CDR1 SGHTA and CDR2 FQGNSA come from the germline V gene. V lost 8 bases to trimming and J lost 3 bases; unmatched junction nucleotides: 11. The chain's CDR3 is CASGGGTGRYTGELFF. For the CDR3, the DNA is TGTGCCAGCGGAGGGGGGACAGGACGATACACCGGGGAGCTGTTTTTT.

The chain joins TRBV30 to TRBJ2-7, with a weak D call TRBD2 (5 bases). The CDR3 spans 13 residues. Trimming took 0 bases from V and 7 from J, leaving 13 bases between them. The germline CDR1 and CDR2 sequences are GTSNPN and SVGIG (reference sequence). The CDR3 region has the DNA TGTGCCTGGAGTGTAGTGCGGACGGGAGAGCAGTACTTC. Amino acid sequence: CAWSVVRTGEQYF.

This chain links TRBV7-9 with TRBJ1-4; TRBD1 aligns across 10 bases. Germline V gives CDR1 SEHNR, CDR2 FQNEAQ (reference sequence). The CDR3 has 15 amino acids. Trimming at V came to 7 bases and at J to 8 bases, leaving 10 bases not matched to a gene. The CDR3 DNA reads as TGTGCCAGCATCGAAGTGGGACAGGGGAACGAAAAACTGTTTTTT. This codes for CASIEVGQGNEKLFF.

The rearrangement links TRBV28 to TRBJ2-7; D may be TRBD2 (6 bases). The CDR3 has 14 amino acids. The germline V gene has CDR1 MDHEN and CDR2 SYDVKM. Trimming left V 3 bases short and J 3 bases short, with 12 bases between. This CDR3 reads CASSFGGPNYEQYF. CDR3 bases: TGTGCCAGCAGTTTCGGAGGGCCCAACTACGAGCAGTACTTC.

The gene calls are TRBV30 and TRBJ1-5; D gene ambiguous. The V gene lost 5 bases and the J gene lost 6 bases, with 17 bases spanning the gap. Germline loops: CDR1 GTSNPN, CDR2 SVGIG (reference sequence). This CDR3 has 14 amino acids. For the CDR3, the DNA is TGTGCCTGGGGGTACAGCCATAACGGTCAGCCCCAGCATTTT. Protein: CAWGYSHNGQPQHF.